This entry lists 8 T cell receptor beta chains sequenced from one sample in a study of siplizumab effects on memory and regulatory T cells. The table came from immunoSEQ multiplex PCR; TCRdb's copy has only in-frame clones and leaves some out. The table shows 90,000 to 95,000 clones, with 95% to 97% occurring only once. Material: naive CD4+ T cells sorted from blood. The receptors stem from a human donor in good health.

This chain uses TRBV2 with TRBJ2-1; TRBD1 is a possible D gene (6 bases). V dropped 7 bases and J dropped 4 bases, with 11 bases sitting between them. Germline V gives CDR1 SNHLY, CDR2 FYNNEI. The length of the CDR3 is 13 residues. The CDR3 loop is CASIKDSYNEQFF. CDR3 bases: TGTGCCAGCATAAAGGACAGTTACAATGAGCAGTTCTTC.

J is TRBJ2-3 and V is TRBV7-9; D perhaps matches TRBD1 (6 bases). Germline V CDR1 and CDR2: SEHNR, FQNEAQ (reference sequence). The V and J ends lost 7 bases and 3 bases respectively, with 20 bases between them. The CDR3 is made up of 16 amino acids. The CDR3 reads CASKTGTLGATDTQYF. The CDR3 DNA is TGTGCCAGCAAAACCGGGACGCTGGGGGCAACAGATACGCAGTATTTT.

The chain recombines TRBV4-3 with TRBJ1-5; D is possibly TRBD1 (6 bases). CDR1 LGHNA and CDR2 YSLEER come from the germline V gene. The CDR3 is 17 residues long. Trimming took 0 bases from V and 2 from J, leaving 14 bases between them. This chain's CDR3 is CASSQDAYREGNQPQHF. CDR3 in DNA: TGCGCCAGCAGCCAAGACGCTTACAGGGAGGGCAATCAGCCCCAGCATTTT.

The chain joins TRBV5-1 to TRBJ2-3, with a possible D match to TRBD2 (6 bases). The V and J ends lost 4 bases and 0 bases respectively, with 18 bases between them. CDR3 length equals 17 residues. CDR1 SGHRS and CDR2 YFSETQ come from the germline V gene. The CDR3 region is CASSRYTRDFSTDTQYF. The CDR3 DNA reads TGCGCCAGCAGCCGCTATACTAGGGACTTTAGCACAGATACGCAGTATTTT.

This chain joins TRBV5-1 and TRBJ1-2; D remains unclear. This CDR3 has 16 amino acids. Trimming removed 5 bases at V and 0 bases at J, with 17 bases between. The germline CDR1 and CDR2 sequences are SGHRS and YFSETQ. CDR3 sequence: CASSFGSDGTNYGYTF. The DNA for the CDR3 is TGCGCCAGCAGTTTTGGATCGGACGGTACTAACTATGGCTACACCTTC.

As regards this clone: The same CDR3 arises from other DNA sequences in this sample as well. The J gene is TRBJ2-7, the V gene TRBV18; a weak D match, TRBD2 (5 bases). The CDR3 extends over 13 amino acids. The germline V and J ends were trimmed by 2 bases and 1 base, with 6 bases remaining between them. In germline, CDR1 is KGHSH, CDR2 LQKENI. CDR3 protein: CASSPGLSYEQYF. The CDR3 DNA follows: TGTGCCAGCTCACCAGGACTGTCCTACGAGCAGTACTTC. Variable domain in full (rest from reference TRBV18 and TRBJ2-7): NAGVMQNPRHLVRRRGQEARLRCSPMKGHSHVYWYRQLPEEGLKFMVYLQKENIIDESGMPKERFSAEFPKEGPSILRIQQVVRGDSAAYFCASSPGLSYEQYFGPGTRLTVT.

This clone was seen only a few times. The chain couples TRBV2 to TRBJ2-5, with a weak D call TRBD1 (5 bases). CDR1 is SNHLY and CDR2 is FYNNEI in the germline V gene. The V end lost 7 bases, the J end lost 1 base, and 10 bases lay between the germline ends. CDR3 length: 13 residues. CDR3 sequence reads: CASTRQGQETQYF. CDR3 sequence (DNA): TGTGCCAGCACTCGCCAGGGCCAAGAGACCCAGTACTTC.

The V call is TRBV6-1, the J call TRBJ2-3, with D tentatively TRBD2 (6 bases). This CDR3 is 14 amino acids long. The ends were cut back, 3 bases at V and 3 bases at J, with 10 bases in the middle. The V gene's germline CDR1 is MNHNS and CDR2 SASEGT. CDR3 in DNA: TGTGCCAGCAGTGATCTGCGGGGAACAGATACGCAGTATTTT. This sequence encodes CASSDLRGTDTQYF.